This T cell receptor beta chain was observed in a study of blood T cell repertoires in COVID-19. This CDR3 comprises 13 residues. V gave up 2 bases and J gave up 4 bases; unmatched junction bases: 1. The germline V gene has CDR1 SNHLY and CDR2 FYNNEI. Using immunoSEQ multiplex PCR, the repertoire was profiled, and TCRdb retains in-frame clones only, with some absent. The profile shows some 150,000 clones, roughly 84% of them singletons. The TCR comes from a man aged 35 to 55 with acute or convalescent COVID-19. The V and J genes are TRBV2 and TRBJ2-7; 8 bases are shared with TRBD1. Sequencing was done on a sample of peripheral blood. The CDR3 region has the DNA TGTGCCAGCAGTGAACAGGGGGCTTACGAGCAGTACTTC. Its protein is CASSEQGAYEQYF.